This T cell receptor beta chain stems from a study of T cells in localized non-small cell lung cancer (TCRdb year 2020). In terms of the full investigation: Comparing tumors with uninvolved tumor-adjacent lungs, the study looked at the T cell repertoires of a few hundred patients with early-stage NSCLC. The cohort consisted of 200 to 300 treatment-naive NSCLC patients whose localized lung tumors had been resected. The mean age of the NSCLC patients was 60 to 85 years, with approximately 130 men and 85 to 110 women. General findings and caveats noted by the study authors: A median of roughly 60 of the top 100 tumor clones turned up in the paired uninvolved adjacent lung, and 25 to 35 of those clones also ranked among the top 100 of that same adjacent lung. Since the design was exploratory, TCR variables were selected using unadjusted p-values with no false-discovery rate correction. Multi-region tumor sequencing was not performed, so intratumor heterogeneity could not be excluded. Longer overall survival was associated with higher blood T cell density, whereas shorter survival was associated with higher adjacent-lung clonality. Uninvolved tumor-adjacent lung showed the highest T cell clonality, higher than tumor, which suggests more focused antigenic responses in the uninvolved tumor-adjacent lung.

Uninvolved adjacent lung was obtained at least 2 cm from the tumor margin, and the absence of atypia was confirmed by two independent pathologists. At diagnosis, peripheral blood, uninvolved tumor-adjacent lung and tumor were collected and were preserved as a mix of fresh-frozen and FFPE material. Trimming takes 6 bases from V and 2 bases from J, and the germline ends sit 16 bases apart. According to the germline V gene, CDR1 reads MNHGY and CDR2 reads SAAAGT. Counted from cysteine to phenylalanine, this CDR3 has 15 amino acids. The retained sequence is limited to the CDR3, 45 bases, with the frame set at the first base. Turning to this clone: This receptor's antigen is unknown. No much larger clonotype is one base removed from it; base qualities were not supplied.

The immunoSEQ Assay was used to sequence TCR beta CDR3 regions from DNA. The source study handled its data this way. To compute T cell density, TCR beta template counts were normalized to usable DNA, which was estimated by amplifying housekeeping genes. The preseqR package was used to estimate richness by extrapolating to 400,000 templates for PBMC samples and to 120,000 templates for tissue samples. Clonality was defined as one minus Pielou's evenness. Differential abundance testing on productive amino-acid clonotypes, with a minimum total count of 5 and an alpha of 0.1, was used to identify tissue-enriched TCRs. The Jaccard Index and the Morisita Overlap Index were used to quantify repertoire overlap between compartments. GLIPH grouped TCR beta CDR3s together with public tetramer-defined viral CDR3s, and a viral motif had to include at least three viral sequences and also show V-gene enrichment. Sourced from immuneACCESS, this table was stored by TCRdb with only in-frame sequences that have V and J called. A share of the clones is absent; for the studies checked, an unresolved V gene accounts for under half, and the remainder has no known explanation. V, J and clone size are taken as reported in that table, and D and trimming were inferred from the DNA itself. Counted in this sample were approximately 1,300 clones; roughly 21% of them appeared once. The top ten constitute 17% of the sample.

The material was normal lung tissue next to the tumor, obtained before any cancer treatment. The sequence derives from a female donor older than 55 with stage I squamous cell lung carcinoma. Recombination linked TRBV6-8 to TRBJ1-2; the D gene is possibly TRBD1, with 5 bases matching. The DNA sequence is as follows: TGTGCCAGCAGCCCCCGAGGGGTTGCCAACTATGGCTACACCTTC. Its protein reads: CASSPRGVANYGYTF.